Detailed here is one T cell receptor beta chain. Its matching antigen is unknown. The record originates from a study of early T cells in non-severe SARS-CoV-2 infection. General study points: Clonotype matching in VDJdb favored anti-spike CD8 responses and did not capture private and CD4 specificities.

The protocol attached unique molecular identifiers to individual cDNA molecules. TCRdb itself ran the 5' RACE reads through MiXCR, one entry per CDR3 protein. The table shows more than 80,000 distinct CDR3 sequences, with approximately 14% occurring only once. The origin of this receptor is an adult who was a healthcare worker with PCR-confirmed SARS-CoV-2 infection or an uninfected control (not recorded which). Sequencing input: whole blood.

The CDR3 sequence is CASLPPSARSYEQYF. For the CDR3, the DNA is TGTGCCAGCCTCCCCCCTAGTGCCCGCTCCTACGAGCAGTACTTC. V gene TRBV2 combines with J gene TRBJ2-7; no clear D. Germline assignment: CDR1 SNHLY and CDR2 FYNNEI. V was cut by 8 bases and J by 0 bases, with 17 bases left in between. The CDR3 runs 15 residues. Using reference TRBV2 and TRBJ2-7 for the parts outside the CDR3, the full variable domain is EPEVTQTPSHQVTQMGQEVILRCVPISNHLYFYWYRQILGQKVEFLVSFYNNEISEKSEIFDDQFSVERPDGSNFTLKIRSTKLEDSAMYFCASLPPSARSYEQYFGPGTRLTVT.